This T cell receptor (beta chain) was identified in a study of cytomegalovirus exposure and HLA in healthy donors. A remark on this clone: Its target is unknown.

Overall study findings and caveats: HLA alleles showed associations with some 17,000 TCR beta sequences in a later analysis, at a 0.05 false discovery rate.

CDR1 is SGDLS and CDR2 is YYNGEE in the germline V gene. Trimming took 3 bases from V and 6 from J, leaving 12 bases between them. The CDR3 contains 14 residues. The PCR had 60 Vbeta and 13 Jbeta primers. Sequenced by immunoSEQ multiplex PCR; TCRdb stores in-frame clones only, minus some. The sample holds about 140,000 clones, about four fifths seen once. The J gene is TRBJ1-4, the V gene TRBV9, with a possible D match to TRBD1 (5 bases). The specimen was PBMCs. The sequence derives from a man in his forties or fifties in good health and CMV-seronegative. CDR3 sequence reads: CASSGSGDYEKLFF. CDR3 nucleotides: TGTGCCAGCAGCGGTTCGGGGGATTATGAAAAACTGTTTTTT. The full variable domain, in which reference TRBV9 and TRBJ1-4 provide the parts outside the CDR3, is DSGVTQTPKHLITATGQRVTLRCSPRSGDLSVYWYQQSLDQGLQFLIQYYNGEERAKGNILERFSAQQFPDLHSELNLSSLELGDSALYFCASSGSGDYEKLFFGSGTQLSVL.